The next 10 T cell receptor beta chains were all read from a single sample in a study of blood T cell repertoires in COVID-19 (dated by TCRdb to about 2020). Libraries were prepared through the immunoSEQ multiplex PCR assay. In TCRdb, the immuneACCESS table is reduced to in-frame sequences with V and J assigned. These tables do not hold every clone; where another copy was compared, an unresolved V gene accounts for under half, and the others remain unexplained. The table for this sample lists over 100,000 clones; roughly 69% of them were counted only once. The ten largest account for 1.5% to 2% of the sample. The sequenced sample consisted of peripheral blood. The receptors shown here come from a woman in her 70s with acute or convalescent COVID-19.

The CDR3 coding sequence is TGTGCCAGCAGCTTTAGCGGGGACGGTGAGCAGTTCTTC. The encoded protein is CASSFSGDGEQFF. This chain links TRBV11-2 with TRBJ2-1; 8 positions agree with TRBD2. The CDR3 has 13 amino acids. Germline lookup yields CDR1 SGHAT and CDR2 FQNNGV. V dropped 3 bases and J dropped 9; count of bases not matched to a gene: 4. The full variable domain, its missing parts supplied by reference TRBV11-2 and TRBJ2-1, is EAGVAQSPRYKIIEKRQSVAFWCNPISGHATLYWYQQILGQGPKLLIQFQNNGVVDDSQLPKDRFSAERLKGVDSTLKIQPAKLEDSAVYLCASSFSGDGEQFFGPGTRLTVL.

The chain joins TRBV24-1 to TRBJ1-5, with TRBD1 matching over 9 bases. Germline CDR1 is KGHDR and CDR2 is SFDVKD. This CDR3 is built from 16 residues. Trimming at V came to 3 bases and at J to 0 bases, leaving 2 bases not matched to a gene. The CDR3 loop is CATSDGTGSSNQPQHF. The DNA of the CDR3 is TGTGCCACCAGTGATGGGACAGGGTCTAGCAATCAGCCCCAGCATTTT.

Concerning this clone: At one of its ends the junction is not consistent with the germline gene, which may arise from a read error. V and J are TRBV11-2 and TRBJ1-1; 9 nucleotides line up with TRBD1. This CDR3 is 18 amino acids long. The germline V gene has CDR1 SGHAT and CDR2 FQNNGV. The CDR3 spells CASSLIADRGALNAEAFF. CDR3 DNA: TGTGCCAGCAGCTTAATCGCGGACAGGGGCGCTTTGAACGCTGAAGCTTTCTTT.

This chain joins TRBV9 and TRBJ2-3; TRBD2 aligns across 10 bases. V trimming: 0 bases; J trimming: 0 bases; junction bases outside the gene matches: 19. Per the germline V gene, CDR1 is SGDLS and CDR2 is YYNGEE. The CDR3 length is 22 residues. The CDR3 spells CASSVDPISGSGGSFSTDTQYF. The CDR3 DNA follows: TGTGCCAGCAGCGTAGATCCGATCTCGGGTAGCGGGGGGTCCTTTAGCACAGATACGCAGTATTTT.

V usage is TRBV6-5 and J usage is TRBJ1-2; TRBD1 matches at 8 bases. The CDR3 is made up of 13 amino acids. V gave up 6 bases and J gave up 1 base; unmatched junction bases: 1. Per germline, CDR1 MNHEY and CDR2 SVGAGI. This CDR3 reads CASRTGGNYGYTF. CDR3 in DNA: TGTGCCAGCAGAACAGGGGGTAACTATGGCTACACCTTC.

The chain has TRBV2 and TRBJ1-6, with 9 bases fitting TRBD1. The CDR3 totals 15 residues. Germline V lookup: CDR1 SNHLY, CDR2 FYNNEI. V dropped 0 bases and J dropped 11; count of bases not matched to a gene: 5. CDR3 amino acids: CASSEAQGATAPLHF. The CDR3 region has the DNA TGTGCCAGCAGTGAAGCACAGGGGGCAACGGCACCCCTCCACTTT.

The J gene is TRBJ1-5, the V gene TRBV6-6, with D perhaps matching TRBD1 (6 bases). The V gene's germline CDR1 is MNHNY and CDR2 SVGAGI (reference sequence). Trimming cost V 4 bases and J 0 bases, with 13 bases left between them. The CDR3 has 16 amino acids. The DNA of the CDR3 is TGTGCCAGCAGTTCTACCCAGGGGCCTAGCAATCAGCCCCAGCATTTT. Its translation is CASSSTQGPSNQPQHF.

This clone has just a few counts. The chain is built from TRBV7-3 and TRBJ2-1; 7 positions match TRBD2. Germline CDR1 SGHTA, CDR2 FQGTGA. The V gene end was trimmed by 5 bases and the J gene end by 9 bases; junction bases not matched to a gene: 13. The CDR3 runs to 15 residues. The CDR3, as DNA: TGTGCCAGCAGCCCATGGGAGGGCCGGATAGGTGAGCAGTTCTTC. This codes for CASSPWEGRIGEQFF.

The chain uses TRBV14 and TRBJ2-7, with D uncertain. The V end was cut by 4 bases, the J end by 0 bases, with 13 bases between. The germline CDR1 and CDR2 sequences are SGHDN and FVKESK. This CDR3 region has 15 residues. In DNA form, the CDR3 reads TGTGCCAGCAGCCCGACAACTTTTAGCTCCTACGAGCAGTACTTC. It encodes CASSPTTFSSYEQYF. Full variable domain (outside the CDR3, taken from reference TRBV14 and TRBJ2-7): EAGVTQFPSHSVIEKGQTVTLRCDPISGHDNLYWYRRVMGKEIKFLLHFVKESKQDESGMPNNRFLAERTGGTYSTLKVQPAELEDSGVYFCASSPTTFSSYEQYFGPGTRLTVT.

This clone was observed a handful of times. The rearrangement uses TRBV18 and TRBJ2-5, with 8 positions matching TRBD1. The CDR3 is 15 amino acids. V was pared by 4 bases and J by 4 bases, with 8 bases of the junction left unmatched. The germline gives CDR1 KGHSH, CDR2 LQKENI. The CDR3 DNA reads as TGTGCCAGCTCACGAACACTAGACAGGGGAGAGACCCAGTACTTC. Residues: CASSRTLDRGETQYF.